This section outlines one TCR beta chain sequence together with its context. Its specificity is not known. The PCR was carried out with 60 Vbeta primers and 13 Jbeta primers. Sequencing was performed with immunoSEQ multiplex PCR; in TCRdb, only in-frame clones are kept and a portion is missing. Seen here are about 140,000 clones, approximately 80% observed once, and the top ten hold more than 1.5%. The sample belongs to a study of cytomegalovirus exposure and HLA in healthy donors. Study details: A data release that came early held about 89 million unique TCRs from HLA-typed donors.

Per germline, CDR1 MDHEN and CDR2 SYDVKM. The CDR3 is 17 amino acids. The V end lost 5 bases, the J end lost 4 bases, and 24 bases lay between the germline ends. Overall study findings and caveats: Within a later analysis, the majority of CMV-associated TCR beta chains appeared HLA-restricted.

The chain recombines TRBV28 with TRBJ2-7, with a weak D call TRBD1 (7 bases). The source is a woman in her thirties or forties in good health and CMV-seronegative. Specimen: PBMCs. CDR3 protein: CASSLYQGGVSVYEQYF. The CDR3 DNA is TGTGCCAGCAGTCTGTACCAGGGGGGCGTGTCGGTTTACGAGCAGTACTTC. Supplemented by reference TRBV28 and TRBJ2-7, the full variable domain reads DVKVTQSSRYLVKRTGEKVFLECVQDMDHENMFWYRQDPGLGLRLIYFSYDVKMKEKGDIPEGYSVSREKKERFSLILESASTNQTSMYLCASSLYQGGVSVYEQYFGPGTRLTVT.